The entry below describes one T cell receptor beta chain. The antigen is unknown. The sample belongs to a study of OX40 agonist ivuxolimab in advanced cancers. Overall study context: With ivuxolimab, an agonistic anti-OX40 (CD134) antibody, patients were treated. Dose-escalation patients had hepatocellular carcinoma, melanoma, renal cell or head and neck cancer.

Patients were excluded for autoimmune disease history or systemic immunosuppression. Study-level findings and limits: Partly responding patients at 0.1-3.0 mg/kg showed some of the smallest clonal expansion.

From germline, CDR1 is SQVTM and CDR2 ANQGSEA. Unmatched junction bases numbered 11, after V lost 6 bases and J lost 8 bases. CDR3 length equals 13 residues. The repertoire was sequenced with immunoSEQ multiplex PCR; TCRdb's copy has only in-frame clones and lacks some. The sample holds some 74,000 clones; roughly 87% are singletons and the top ten take 0.33%. This specimen consisted of CD4+ or CD8+ T cells sorted from blood, obtained in a trial of the OX40 agonist ivuxolimab. This receptor was taken from an adult with an advanced solid tumor such as melanoma, head and neck, liver or kidney cancer. The V gene is TRBV29-1, the J gene TRBJ1-2, with 8 nucleotides matching TRBD1. CDR3 DNA: TGCAGCGTCTACGGACAGGGTGTGAACGGCTACACCTTC. This encodes CSVYGQGVNGYTF.